This T cell receptor (beta chain) was retrieved from a study of regulatory T cells in long-lasting Graves disease. For the study at large: Over 5 years of antithyroid drugs plus positive TSH receptor antibodies defined persistent Graves' disease. The study's findings and limits: Those with persistent Graves' had less TCR diversity than newly diagnosed patients. Having few samples may have compromised the accuracy.

The CDR3 is 15 residues long. Unmatched junction bases numbered 7, after V lost 3 bases and J lost 3 bases. Germline-derived CDR1 and CDR2 are SGHRS and YFSETQ. This clonotype was observed a few times. The antigen remains undetermined. Building the TCR beta libraries relied on iRepertoire HTBI primers, and CDR3 regions underwent Arm-PCR. TCRdb used MiXCR to reprocess the multiplex PCR reads, holding one entry per CDR3 protein. The sample lists roughly 470,000 distinct CDR3 sequences, less than 25% seen once, with 6.5% to 8% in the top ten. Time point described: persistent/refractory GD, antithyroid drugs over 5 years with positive TRAb. From RNA extracted from PBMCs, the TCR library was made.

This TCR was sampled from a female donor with Graves disease. The material sequenced was peripheral blood mononuclear cells (PBMCs), taken when the disease was refractory, from a patient treated with antithyroid drugs. The chain recombines TRBV5-1 with TRBJ1-1; 8 nucleotides line up with TRBD1. The CDR3 reads CASSSSTGGHTEAFF. CDR3 coding DNA: TGCGCCAGCAGCTCATCAACAGGGGGGCACACTGAAGCTTTCTTT.